Below, one T cell receptor beta chain is given with its context. Original data processing: Researchers report that nucleated cell counts were estimated from reference gene primer amplification. The repertoire was sequenced with immunoSEQ multiplex PCR; TCRdb's copy has only in-frame clones and lacks some. V, J and clone size derive from that table, while D and trimming were established from the DNA sequence. The sample holds 200,000 to 250,000 clones; 86% are singletons and the top ten take about a tenth. The sample comes from a study of blood T cell repertoires in COVID-19. Looking at the study overall: The cDNA or gDNA used as material had been derived from T cells, B-cell-depleted T cells, or PBMCs.

The sample taken for sequencing was peripheral blood. The sequence was collected from a woman in her forties or fifties with COVID-19, enrolled during active disease.

CDR3 DNA sequence: TGTGCCAGCTCACTAAGGCGGGGAGGGCGTAGCACAGATACGCAGTATTTT. Translating it yields CASSLRRGGRSTDTQYF. V is TRBV18 and J is TRBJ2-3; 7 positions agree with TRBD2. This CDR3 is built from 17 residues. The germline V gene has CDR1 KGHSH and CDR2 LQKENI. V trimming: 4 bases; J trimming: 0 bases; junction bases outside the gene matches: 10.